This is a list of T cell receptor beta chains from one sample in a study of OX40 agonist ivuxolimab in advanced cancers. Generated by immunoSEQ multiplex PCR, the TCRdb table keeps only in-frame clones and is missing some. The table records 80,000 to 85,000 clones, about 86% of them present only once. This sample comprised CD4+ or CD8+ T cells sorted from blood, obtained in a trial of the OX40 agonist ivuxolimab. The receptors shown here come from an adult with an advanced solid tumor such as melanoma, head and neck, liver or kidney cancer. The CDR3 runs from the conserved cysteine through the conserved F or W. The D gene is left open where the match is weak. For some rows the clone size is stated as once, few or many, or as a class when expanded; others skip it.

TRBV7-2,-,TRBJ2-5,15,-,CASSPRQRVQETQYF,TGTGCCAGCAGCCCACGACAAAGGGTCCAAGAGACCCAGTACTTC
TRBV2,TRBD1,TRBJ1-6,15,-,CASSEGQGDNSPLHF,TGTGCCAGCAGTGAGGGACAGGGTGACAATTCACCCCTCCACTTT
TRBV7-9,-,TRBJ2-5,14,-,CASSLQGPQETQYF,TGTGCCAGCAGCTTACAAGGCCCACAAGAGACCCAGTACTTC
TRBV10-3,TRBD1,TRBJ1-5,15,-,CAISEGQGINQPQHF,TGTGCCATCAGTGAGGGACAGGGGATAAATCAGCCCCAGCATTTT
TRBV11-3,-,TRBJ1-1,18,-,CASSLESGPRAGIGEAFF,TGTGCCAGCAGCTTAGAGTCCGGGCCAAGGGCCGGTATAGGTGAAGCTTTCTTT
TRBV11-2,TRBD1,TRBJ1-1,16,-,CASSRKTGGEDTEAFF,TGTGCCAGCAGCCGAAAGACAGGGGGCGAGGACACTGAAGCTTTCTTT
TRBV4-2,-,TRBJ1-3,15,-,CASRRDLGSGNTIYF,TGTGCCAGCAGGCGGGATTTAGGCTCTGGAAACACCATATATTTT
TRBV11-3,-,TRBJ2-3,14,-,CASSSMKVEDTQYF,TGTGCCAGCAGCTCCATGAAGGTAGAAGATACGCAGTATTTT
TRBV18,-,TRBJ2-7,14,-,CASSPGPTVHEQYF,TGTGCCAGCTCACCAGGACCTACGGTCCACGAGCAGTACTTC
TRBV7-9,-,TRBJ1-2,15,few,CASSPDTGTLGGYTF,TGTGCCAGCAGCCCTGATACAGGGACCTTGGGGGGCTACACCTTC
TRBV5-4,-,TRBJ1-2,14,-,CASSLAGRVRANTF,TGTGCCAGCAGCTTGGCCGGTCGGGTCCGGGCGAACACCTTC
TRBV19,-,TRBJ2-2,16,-,CASRNGGQTRTGELFF,TGTGCCAGTAGGAACGGGGGACAGACGCGTACCGGGGAGCTGTTTTTT
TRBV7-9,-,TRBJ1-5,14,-,CASSLDLSNQPQHF,TGTGCCAGCAGCCTTGACCTGAGCAATCAGCCCCAGCATTTT
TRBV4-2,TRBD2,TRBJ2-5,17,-,CASSQDQASGGQETQYF,TGTGCCAGCAGCCAAGATCAAGCTAGCGGGGGGCAAGAGACCCAGTACTTC
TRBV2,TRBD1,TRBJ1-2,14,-,CASSDIGTGYGYTF,TGTGCCAGCAGTGATATTGGGACAGGATATGGCTACACCTTC
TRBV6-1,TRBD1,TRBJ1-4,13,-,CASRLQGLEKLFF,TGTGCCAGCAGGCTACAGGGGTTGGAAAAACTGTTTTTT
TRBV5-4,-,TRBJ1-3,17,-,CASSLLRDGHSGNTIYF,TGTGCCAGCAGCTTGCTCCGGGACGGCCACTCTGGAAACACCATATATTTT
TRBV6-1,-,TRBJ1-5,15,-,CASSENDALGQPQHF,TGTGCCAGCAGTGAGAATGACGCTCTCGGGCAGCCCCAGCATTTT
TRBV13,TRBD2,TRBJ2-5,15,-,CASSSLRGVQETQYF,TGTGCCAGCAGCTCACTACGGGGGGTTCAAGAGACCCAGTACTTC
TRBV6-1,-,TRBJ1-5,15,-,CASRSGGVSNQPQHF,TGTGCCAGCCGGTCGGGGGGCGTAAGCAATCAGCCCCAGCATTTT